This T cell receptor (beta chain) was recovered during a study of cytomegalovirus exposure and HLA in healthy donors. V shed 4 bases, J shed 5 bases, and the junction held 4 bases outside the gene matches. From germline, CDR1 is SGHRS and CDR2 YFSETQ. This CDR3 region has 14 residues. The primer mix had 60 Vbeta and 13 Jbeta primers. Produced via immunoSEQ multiplex PCR; TCRdb's table is partial and in-frame only. Of some 41,000 clones listed, roughly half were seen once; the top ten hold 5.5% to 7%. Overall study results and limits: In an earlier analysis, most TCR beta V segments were productive about 90% or about 30% of the time. A later analysis linked a missense variant in DCLRE1C to the trimming of TCR beta V and J genes. Some 150 TCR beta chains were listed as cytomegalovirus-associated. V segments that were indistinguishable, TRBV6-2 and TRBV6-3 among them, were omitted from analysis.

For this clone: Its antigen is undetermined.

This TCR was recovered from a man aged 55 to 69 in good health and CMV-seronegative. Sequenced material: PBMCs. This chain joins TRBV5-1 and TRBJ2-1; 9 bases line up with TRBD2. In DNA, the CDR3 is TGCGCCAGCAGCGGGGCGGGAGGGCACAATGAGCAGTTCTTC. Translation gives CASSGAGGHNEQFF.